One and the same sample provided the 11 T cell receptor beta chains below, sequenced in a study of blood T cell repertoires in COVID-19. Profiling relied on immunoSEQ multiplex PCR, and the TCRdb table lists in-frame clones only, not all of them. The data contain around 200,000 clones, about 88% of them singletons. Sequences were obtained from PBMCs or T cells enriched from blood (not recorded which). The receptors here all came from a woman younger than 45 who had recovered from COVID-19.

The chain joins TRBV25-1 to TRBJ1-2; D remains unclear. The CDR3 runs 16 residues. The V end was cut by 2 bases, the J end by 1 base, with 14 bases between. Germline V gene data show CDR1 as MGHDK and CDR2 as SYGVNS. The CDR3 loop is CASSEIEGGLNYGYTF. In nucleotides, the CDR3 is TGTGCCAGCAGTGAAATAGAGGGCGGCCTTAACTATGGCTACACCTTC.

V gene TRBV6-5 combines with J gene TRBJ1-1, with TRBD1 matching 7 bases. In germline, CDR1 is MNHEY, CDR2 SVGAGI. The length of the CDR3 is 13 residues. J was trimmed by 5 bases and V by 7 bases; bases with no gene match: 7. As DNA, the CDR3 is TGTGCCAGCACTTCGACAGGGTGGACTGAAGCTTTCTTT. It encodes CASTSTGWTEAFF.

The chain carries TRBV6-1 and TRBJ1-1, with a weak D call TRBD1 (5 bases). The germline CDR1 and CDR2 sequences are MNHNS and SASEGT. This CDR3 is built from 14 residues. Trimming stripped 3 bases from V and 7 bases from J, with 15 bases between. CDR3 amino acids: CASSDPRDWDEAFF. The CDR3 DNA sequence: TGTGCCAGCAGTGATCCCAGGGATTGGGATGAAGCTTTCTTT.

CDR3 sequence (DNA): TGTGCCAGCAGCCACCCTATGGGCCCCGGGGAGCTGTTTTTT. It translates to CASSHPMGPGELFF. The rearrangement links TRBV7-9 to TRBJ2-2; D is unclear. V dropped 5 bases and J dropped 6 bases, with 13 bases sitting between them. Germline CDR1 is SEHNR and CDR2 is FQNEAQ (reference sequence). This CDR3 is 14 amino acids long.

V is TRBV7-9 and J is TRBJ2-7; D unclear. The germline V gene encodes CDR1 SEHNR and CDR2 FQNEAQ (reference sequence). V shed 7 bases and J shed 2 bases, with 9 bases lying between them. The CDR3 sequence is 12 residues long. Written as DNA, the CDR3 is TGTGCCAGCACCAATAGCCCCTACGAGCAGTACTTC. Its protein is CASTNSPYEQYF.

This clone was seen a single time. J is TRBJ1-1 and V is TRBV7-9, with 8 positions matching TRBD1. The length of the CDR3 is 15 residues. V shed 5 bases, J shed 4 bases, and the junction held 9 bases outside the gene matches. CDR1 and CDR2 from the germline V gene are SEHNR and FQNEAQ (reference sequence). The CDR3 DNA sequence: TGTGCCAGCAGCACCCGGACAGGGACGGCCACTGAAGCTTTCTTT. Translation: CASSTRTGTATEAFF. Based on the CDR3 plus reference TRBV7-9 and TRBJ1-1, the full variable domain is DTGVSQNPRHKITKRGQNVTFRCDPISEHNRLYWYRQTLGQGPEFLTYFQNEAQLEKSRLLSDRFSAERPKGSFSTLEIQRTEQGDSAMYLCASSTRTGTATEAFFGQGTRLTVV.

CDR3 in amino acids: CASSPPQAYGYTF. The CDR3 bases are TGTGCCAGCTCACCACCCCAGGCCTATGGCTACACCTTC. The chain links TRBV18 to TRBJ1-2; D is uncertain. The CDR3 has 13 residues. The V end was cut by 0 bases, the J end by 4 bases, with 6 bases between. CDR1 is KGHSH, CDR2 LQKENI, per germline.

The chain joins TRBV18 to TRBJ1-6, with 9 nucleotides matching TRBD1. The CDR3 extends over 16 amino acids. Germline trimming cut 4 bases from V and 5 bases from J; bases unmatched to any gene: 6. Germline-derived CDR1 and CDR2 are KGHSH and LQKENI. CDR3 residues: CASSLRTGADNSPLHF. CDR3 in DNA: TGTGCCAGCTCACTACGGACAGGGGCGGATAATTCACCCCTCCACTTT.

The chain links TRBV7-2 to TRBJ2-7, with 10 bases lining up with TRBD1. CDR1 and CDR2 from the germline V gene are SGHTA and FQGNSA. CDR3 length: 15 residues. The V segment lost 0 bases and the J segment 4 bases; nucleotides outside the gene matches: 3. DNA of the CDR3: TGTGCCAGCAGCTTAGCTGGGACAGGGGAATACGAGCAGTACTTC. Translation: CASSLAGTGEYEQYF.

The chain combines TRBV28 with TRBJ1-5; the D gene is possibly TRBD1 (6 bases). The CDR3 is 15 residues long. The V gene's germline CDR1 is MDHEN and CDR2 SYDVKM. Between the trimmed V and J ends, which lost 4 bases and 2 bases, there was a span of 12 bases. DNA for the CDR3: TGTGCCAGCAGTTCCGGGGGGACACGCAATCAGCCCCAGCATTTT. Its protein product is CASSSGGTRNQPQHF.

The V call is TRBV19, the J call TRBJ1-2, with TRBD1 matching over 9 bases. The CDR3 covers 15 residues. After removal of 7 bases from V and 8 bases from J, the junction contained 14 bases not matched to a gene. CDR1 is LNHDA, CDR2 SQIVND, per germline (reference sequence). The CDR3 DNA reads as TGTGCCAGTACCGCATTTTTGGGACAGGGTGGCGGCTACACCTTC. Amino acid sequence: CASTAFLGQGGGYTF.